Below, 15 T cell receptor beta chains from the same sample are listed, as sequenced in a study of breast tumors, draining lymph nodes, adjacent tissues. TCRdb recomputed calls from the multiplex PCR reads with MiXCR, one row per CDR3 protein. This table has 30,000 to 40,000 distinct CDR3 sequences, just over 35% appearing once. Source material: breast tumor tissue. Receptor source: a female donor with breast cancer. Some clones in this sample may be carry-over from other donors' samples.

The table lists this clonotype with many counts. This chain joins TRBV6-1 and TRBJ2-1; TRBD1 or TRBD2 may be the D gene (5 bases each). V lost 6 bases to trimming and J lost 0 bases, with 15 bases between them. CDR3 length: 16 residues. The germline gives CDR1 MNHNS, CDR2 SASEGT. CDR3 nucleotide sequence: TGTGCCAGCAGGCCGGGGACCGTAAGCTCCTACAATGAGCAGTTCTTC. Its translation is CASRPGTVSSYNEQFF.

This clonotype was seen a handful of times. The chain employs TRBV7-6 and TRBJ2-5; D tentatively fits TRBD1 or TRBD2 (5 bases each). From germline, CDR1 is SGHVS and CDR2 FNYEAQ. The CDR3 length is 14 residues. V was cut by 1 base and J by 5 bases, with 11 bases left in between. This chain's CDR3 is CASSLGPGSETQYF. The DNA of the CDR3 is TGTGCCAGCAGCTTAGGGCCAGGGAGTGAGACCCAGTACTTC. Combining the CDR3 with reference TRBV7-6 and TRBJ2-5 gives the whole variable domain GAGVSQSPRYKVTKRGQDVALRCDPISGHVSLYWYRQALGQGPEFLTYFNYEAQQDKSGLPNDRFSAERPEGSISTLTIQRTEQRDSAMYRCASSLGPGSETQYFGPGTRLLVL.

Relative to its sample, this clonotype is medium-sized. The chain is built from TRBV2 and TRBJ1-2; 7 bases align to TRBD1. The germline V gene encodes CDR1 SNHLY and CDR2 FYNNEI. There are 13 residues in the CDR3. Trimming took 7 bases from V and 4 from J; bases not matched to a gene: 6. In DNA form, the CDR3 reads TGTGCCAGCACTAGGACAGGAAGCTATGGCTACACCTTC. This sequence encodes CASTRTGSYGYTF.

Worth noting for this clonotype: It may be a read error: a sequence one base away is much more abundant. This chain links TRBV5-6 with TRBJ2-2; D not certain. This CDR3 has 12 amino acids. Per germline, CDR1 SGHDT and CDR2 YYEEEE. The germline V and J ends were trimmed by 7 bases and 8 bases, with 12 bases remaining between them. CDR3 sequence (DNA): TGTGCCAGCGGCCTCCTCGGAGGGGAGCTGTTTTTT. The encoded protein is CASGLLGGELFF.

The rearrangement uses TRBV7-9 and TRBJ2-7, with TRBD2 matching 7 bases. This CDR3 is 12 amino acids long. Germline CDR1 is SEHNR and CDR2 is FQNEAQ (reference sequence). With V trimmed by 3 bases and J by 6 bases, 2 bases remained unmatched. The CDR3: CASSFERGEQYF. In DNA form, the CDR3 reads TGTGCCAGCAGCTTCGAGCGGGGCGAGCAGTACTTC.

In its sample, this clonotype was seen many times. The chain is built from TRBV5-1 and TRBJ2-1; TRBD1 agrees at 9 bases. This CDR3 comprises 16 residues. V trimming: 3 bases; J trimming: 4 bases; junction bases outside the gene matches: 8. The germline V gene has CDR1 SGHRS and CDR2 YFSETQ. The CDR3 spells CASSSTGGGQYNEQFF. The DNA of the CDR3 is TGCGCCAGCAGCTCCACAGGGGGCGGCCAATACAATGAGCAGTTCTTC.

In the case of this clonotype: A read error is possible here, since a much larger clone lies one base away. The chain links TRBV6-1 to TRBJ2-2, with D perhaps TRBD2 (6 bases). This CDR3 contains 18 residues. Per germline, CDR1 MNHNS and CDR2 SASEGT. The CDR3, as DNA: TGTGCCAGCAGTGGAAGGAGCCTTGGGACTCGGAACACCGGGGAGCTGTCTTTT. It yields the protein CASSGRSLGTRNTGELSF.

This clonotype showed up many times. The CDR3: CASSGLGATKYEQYF. DNA for the CDR3: TGTGCCAGCAGTGGTTTAGGGGCGACTAAATACGAGCAGTACTTC. V and J are TRBV12-3 or TRBV12-4 and TRBJ2-7; D may match TRBD1 or TRBD2 (5 bases each). This CDR3 region has 15 residues. V lost 5 bases, J lost 4 bases, and 18 bases lay in between.

This chain joins TRBV7-6 and TRBJ2-5; TRBD2 matches at 10 bases. The CDR3 extends over 15 amino acids. CDR1 and CDR2 from the germline V gene are SGHVS and FNYEAQ. Trimming took 5 bases from V and 11 from J; bases not matched to a gene: 14. In DNA form, the CDR3 reads TGTGCCAGCAGCCCCGATATAGCGGGAGGTGAAACTCAGTACTTC. Translated: CASSPDIAGGETQYF.

The rearrangement uses TRBV9 and TRBJ2-1, with D tentatively TRBD2 (6 bases). V was shortened by 0 bases and J by 12 bases, with 28 bases between the two germline ends. This CDR3 is 18 amino acids long. Looked up from germline, CDR1 is SGDLS and CDR2 is YYNGEE. This CDR3 is CASSVEGSLWRRGNGQFF. The CDR3 DNA is TGTGCCAGCAGCGTAGAAGGCTCTTTATGGCGCCGGGGGAACGGGCAGTTCTTC.

This clonotype was counted many times. J is TRBJ2-1 and V is TRBV4-1; D is perhaps TRBD1 (5 bases). CDR1 and CDR2 (germline): MGHRA, YSYEKL. V was trimmed by 4 bases and J by 3 bases, leaving 13 bases between them. This CDR3 has 15 amino acids. The CDR3 DNA reads TGCGCCAGCAGCCCCCGGCAGGGATTCTACAATGAGCAGTTCTTC. It yields the protein CASSPRQGFYNEQFF.

This clonotype was found many times. This chain connects TRBV12-3 or TRBV12-4 to TRBJ2-5; the D gene is possibly TRBD1 (5 bases). Trimming stripped 1 base from V and 2 bases from J, with 8 bases between. This CDR3 region has 14 residues. The CDR3 is CASSLGAGQETQYF. CDR3 sequence (DNA): TGTGCCAGCAGTTTAGGGGCAGGGCAAGAGACCCAGTACTTC.

The chain employs TRBV7-2 and TRBJ2-7; 12 bases agree with TRBD2. J lost 3 bases, V lost 5 bases, and 5 bases had no gene match. CDR1 and CDR2 from the germline V gene are SGHTA and FQGNSA. There are 15 residues in the CDR3. The CDR3 sequence is CASSRGLAGNYEQYF. The CDR3 DNA reads TGTGCCAGCAGCCGAGGACTAGCGGGGAACTACGAGCAGTACTTC.

This clonotype was picked up one time. V and J are TRBV24-1 and TRBJ2-3; D uncertain. V lost 4 bases to trimming and J lost 4 bases, with 11 bases between them. The length of the CDR3 is 14 residues. Germline V gene sequence: CDR1 KGHDR, CDR2 SFDVKD. DNA of the CDR3: TGTGCCACCAGTGACCCGCTCTCGCCAGATACGCAGTATTTT. Its translation is CATSDPLSPDTQYF.

There are many counts of this clonotype. This chain connects TRBV19 to TRBJ2-7; 12 bases line up with TRBD2. The CDR3 is 19 residues long. V lost 2 bases to trimming and J lost 1 base; unmatched junction nucleotides: 12. Germline CDR1 LNHDA, CDR2 SQIVND (reference sequence). CDR3 region: CASSIRGPQTSGSSYEQYF. In DNA form, the CDR3 reads TGTGCCAGTAGTATACGGGGACCGCAGACTAGCGGGAGTTCCTACGAGCAGTACTTC.